The rows below give T cell receptor beta chains drawn from one sample of a study of immune characteristics of hereditary and idiopathic chronic pancreatitis. Generated by immunoSEQ multiplex PCR, the TCRdb table keeps only in-frame clones and is missing some. The table includes roughly 1,700 clones, around four fifths detected once. Input material: pancreas tissue with hereditary chronic pancreatitis. Receptors were obtained from a human donor with chronic pancreatitis. Each CDR3 is given with its conserved first and last residue. A D gene is named only where the DNA matches it firmly. Only some rows state a clone size, as once, few, many or a class for expanded clones.

TRBD2	.	TRBV28	TRBJ2-7	TGTGCCAGCAGTCCAGGGACTAGCGGGGACTACGAGCAGTACTTC	CASSPGTSGDYEQYF
TRBD1	.	TRBV30	TRBJ1-2	TGTGCCTGGAGTGGGACGGGCCAGGGACAGCCGATCGGTTATGGCTACACCTTC	CAWSGTGQGQPIGYGYTF
TRBD1	once	TRBV10-3	TRBJ1-5	TGTGCCATCAGGGGGACAGAGGATCAGCCCCAGCATTTT	CAIRGTEDQPQHF
.	once	TRBV7-2	TRBJ1-1	TGTGCCAGCAGCTTAAGTCAGGGATCAACCACTGAAGCTTTCTTT	CASSLSQGSTTEAFF
.	.	TRBV28	TRBJ1-6	TGTGCCAGCAGTTTATGGGGCGATAATTCACCCCTCCACTTT	CASSLWGDNSPLHF
TRBD1	once	TRBV6-6	TRBJ2-7	TGTGCCAGCAGCCCCCCGGGGACAGGCCTCTCCTACGAGCAGTACTTC	CASSPPGTGLSYEQYF
.	.	TRBV4-3	TRBJ2-2	TGCGCCAGCAGCCGTCCGGCCGGGGAGCTGTTTTTT	CASSRPAGELFF
TRBD2	.	TRBV5-1	TRBJ2-7	TGCGCCAGCAGCTTGATCGGCGGGGGGGCCTCGTCCTACGAGCAGTACTTC	CASSLIGGGASSYEQYF
TRBD1	.	TRBV24-1	TRBJ2-3	TGTGCCACCAGTGATTCCCTTGGCCTTCCCGGGACAGGGACAGATACGCAGTATTTT	CATSDSLGLPGTGTDTQYF
.	.	TRBV24-1	TRBJ2-2	TGTGCCACCAGTGGTGGCTCGAACACCGGGGAGCTGTTTTTT	CATSGGSNTGELFF
TRBD2	once	TRBV5-5	TRBJ2-2	TGTGCCAGCAGCTACCCGTATGGGGCGGGGGGCCCTAACACCGGGGAGCTGTTTTTT	CASSYPYGAGGPNTGELFF
TRBD1	.	TRBV7-2	TRBJ1-1	TGTGCCAGCAGCTTGACAGGGCGCACTGAAGCTTTCTTT	CASSLTGRTEAFF
.	.	TRBV7-8	TRBJ1-5	TGTGCCAGCAGCTGGGGGGGCAATCAGCCCCAGCATTTT	CASSWGGNQPQHF
.	.	TRBV20-1	TRBJ2-1	TGCAGTGCTAGAGCCCTTAATGAGCAGTTCTTC	CSARALNEQFF
.	.	TRBV7-8	TRBJ2-5	TGTGCCAGCAGCCCCCCCCGGGAGACCCAGTACTTC	CASSPPRETQYF
.	.	TRBV28	TRBJ2-3	TGTGCCAGCAGTTTGGACAGTCCCGCGCAGTATTTT	CASSLDSPAQYF
.	.	TRBV7-2	TRBJ2-7	TGTGCCAGCAGCCCGAACGGGGGCCATCAAAACGAGCAGTACTTC	CASSPNGGHQNEQYF
.	.	TRBV6-1	TRBJ2-1	TGTGCCAGCAGTGAAACGAGGAATGAGCAGTTCTTC	CASSETRNEQFF
.	few	TRBV7-2	TRBJ1-1	TGTGCCAGCAGCTCCCAACAGAACACTGAAGCTTTCTTT	CASSSQQNTEAFF
TRBD2	.	TRBV6-4	TRBJ2-1	TGTGCCAGCAGTGACCAGCGGGGGGAAATCAATGAGCAGTTCTTC	CASSDQRGEINEQFF
TRBD2	.	TRBV6-4	TRBJ2-3	TGTGCCAGCAGTGACCTAGCGGGGGGAGATACGCAGTATTTT	CASSDLAGGDTQYF
.	few	TRBV6-1	TRBJ1-2	TGTGCCAGCAGTGAAAATAGTCGGGCGGCCTATGGCTACACCTTC	CASSENSRAAYGYTF
TRBD1	.	TRBV3-1/TRBV3-2	TRBJ1-5	TGTGCCAGCAGCCATTCCGACAGGGGCCCGCAGCCCCAGCATTTT	CASSHSDRGPQPQHF
TRBD1	.	TRBV19	TRBJ1-1	TGTGCCAGTAGTATCACAGGGGTGAACACTGAAGCTTTCTTT	CASSITGVNTEAFF
.	.	TRBV29-1	TRBJ2-6	TGCAGCGTTGAAATCTCTGGGGCCAACGTCCTGACTTTC	CSVEISGANVLTF
.	once	TRBV6-2/TRBV6-3	TRBJ2-3	TGTGCCAGCAGTTCCCAACTGTCTGTCGCAGATACGCAGTATTTT	CASSSQLSVADTQYF
.	.	TRBV19	TRBJ2-3	TGTGCCAGTAGTATAGGAGAGAGGTCCCCGCAGTATTTT	CASSIGERSPQYF
TRBD2	.	TRBV6-1	TRBJ2-2	TGTGCCAGCAGTGAACTAGCGGGGGGGCCCGGGGAGCTGTTTTTT	CASSELAGGPGELFF
TRBD1	.	TRBV28	TRBJ2-2	TGTGCCAGCAGTTTTCGGACAGGGATATCCGGGGAGCTGTTTTTT	CASSFRTGISGELFF
.	once	TRBV7-9	TRBJ1-2	TGTGCCAGCACCAATTCCGACAGGTTTTACTATGGCTACACCTTC	CASTNSDRFYYGYTF
.	.	TRBV11-3	TRBJ1-2	TGTGCCAGCACCCGGGGCCTAATTAACTATGGCTACACCTTC	CASTRGLINYGYTF
TRBD1	large	TRBV15	TRBJ1-5	TGTGCCACCAGTCCCGACAGGGCCAATGGTCAGCCCCAGCATTTT	CATSPDRANGQPQHF
TRBD1	.	TRBV7-2	TRBJ1-1	TGTGCCAGCAGCCCAGTCAGGGGGTCCCTGAACACTGAAGCTTTCTTT	CASSPVRGSLNTEAFF
TRBD1	.	TRBV6-4	TRBJ2-5	TGTGCCAGCAGTGAGGGACAGGGGGCAGAGACCCAGTACTTC	CASSEGQGAETQYF
TRBD1	.	TRBV6-4	TRBJ2-3	TGTGCCAGCGGGGACAGGCCGGGGGGCACAGATACGCAGTATTTT	CASGDRPGGTDTQYF
TRBD1	.	TRBV4-2	TRBJ2-6	TGTGCCAGCAGCCAAACCGAGGGGGCCGGGGCCAACGTCCTGACTTTC	CASSQTEGAGANVLTF
TRBD2	.	TRBV4-1	TRBJ2-7	TGCGCCAGCAGCTTAGATACGGCGGGGGGGCCCGGGGAGCAGTACTTC	CASSLDTAGGPGEQYF
.	.	TRBV27	TRBJ1-1	TGTGCCAGCAGCTCGGGGGGGGGACGCACTGAAGCTTTCTTT	CASSSGGGRTEAFF
.	once	TRBV27	TRBJ1-4	TGTGCCAGCAGTTTCAGGCTAGGGGTCGGTGAAAAACTGTTTTTT	CASSFRLGVGEKLFF
TRBD1	few	TRBV28	TRBJ2-5	TGTGCCAGCAGCCGTCCGGACAGGGAGACCCAGTACTTC	CASSRPDRETQYF
TRBD1	.	TRBV29-1	TRBJ1-5	TGCAGCGCCCAGGGGGCGGGCAATCAGCCCCAGCATTTT	CSAQGAGNQPQHF
TRBD1	.	TRBV28	TRBJ1-3	TGTGCCAGCAGGGCGACAGGGGTTGGAAACACCATATATTTT	CASRATGVGNTIYF
.	.	TRBV5-1	TRBJ1-1	TGCGCCAGCAGCGGCACAGGGACCATCGGCACTGAAGCTTTCTTT	CASSGTGTIGTEAFF
.	.	TRBV20-1	TRBJ2-5	TGCAGTGGACAGGATCAAGAGACCCAGTACTTC	CSGQDQETQYF
TRBD1	.	TRBV6-5	TRBJ2-7	TGTGCCAGCAGTTCCGGCCGGGACAGGGTTGGCGAGCAGTACTTC	CASSSGRDRVGEQYF
.	.	TRBV6-5	TRBJ2-1	TGTGCCAGCAGTTACCCCCGTTCACCCTACAATGAGCAGTTCTTC	CASSYPRSPYNEQFF
.	.	TRBV19	TRBJ1-5	TGTGCCAGTAGTATAACAGGAGCGGATCAGCCCCAGCATTTT	CASSITGADQPQHF
TRBD1	.	TRBV24-1	TRBJ2-1	TGTGCCACCAGTGATTTGCGCGGACAGGGAATTGATGAGCAGTTCTTC	CATSDLRGQGIDEQFF
.	.	TRBV12-3/TRBV12-4	TRBJ1-1	TGTGCCAGCAGTTCCACAGGGCGGGGTGAAGCTTTCTTT	CASSSTGRGEAFF
TRBD1	.	TRBV6-1	TRBJ2-7	TGTGCCAGCAGTGAACGTACAGGGGGCTCCTACGAGCAGTACTTC	CASSERTGGSYEQYF
.	.	TRBV9	TRBJ2-3	TGTGCCAGCAGCTACGGAAGCACAGATACGCAGTATTTT	CASSYGSTDTQYF
.	.	TRBV5-1	TRBJ2-5	TGCGCCAGCAGCTTGGGAAGTACACCGGAGACCCAGTACTTC	CASSLGSTPETQYF
.	few	TRBV14	TRBJ2-3	TGTGCCAGCAGCCCCGCAGGGACCACAGATACGCAGTATTTT	CASSPAGTTDTQYF
TRBD1	once	TRBV7-2	TRBJ2-5	TGTGCCAGCAGCTTAGCCAGGGGGTCAGAGACCCAGTACTTC	CASSLARGSETQYF